This T cell receptor beta chain was recorded in a study of control samples from healthy donors and cancer patients. Sequenced by immunoSEQ multiplex PCR; TCRdb stores in-frame clones only, minus some. The sample yields approximately 82,000 clones, about 87% seen once. Trimming at V came to 7 bases and at J to 3 bases, leaving 5 bases not matched to a gene. This CDR3 has 15 amino acids. Per the germline V gene, CDR1 is MNHEY and CDR2 is SVGAGI. This receptor was obtained from a middle-aged man in good health. Material: blood. The rearrangement joins TRBV6-5 to TRBJ1-6; TRBD1 agrees at 8 bases. Here the CDR3 DNA reads TGTGCCAGCACCCGGACAGGGAACTATAATTCACCCCTCCACTTT. Translating it yields CASTRTGNYNSPLHF.